These 15 T cell receptor beta chains were sequenced from one sample in a study of early T cells in non-severe SARS-CoV-2 infection. TCRdb fed the 5' RACE reads into MiXCR, producing one record per CDR3 protein. The table lists 50,000 or so distinct CDR3 sequences, around 14% of them singletons, with 9.5% to 13% in the top ten. Input material: whole blood. Every receptor here comes from an adult who was a healthcare worker with PCR-confirmed SARS-CoV-2 infection or an uninfected control (not recorded which).

This clonotype was found many times. This chain links TRBV28 with TRBJ1-5; 7 bases agree with TRBD1. Germline lookup yields CDR1 MDHEN and CDR2 SYDVKM. J lost 6 bases, V lost 7 bases, and 9 bases had no gene match. The CDR3 contains 14 residues. The CDR3 bases are TGTGCCAGCATACAGGGGATTAGTGGTCAGCCCCAGCATTTT. Encoded protein: CASIQGISGQPQHF.

The chain carries TRBV29-1 and TRBJ2-1; 9 bases map to TRBD1. The CDR3 loop spans 14 amino acids. Trimming cost V 4 bases and J 0 bases; bases outside gene matches: 1. Germline lookup yields CDR1 SQVTM and CDR2 ANQGSEA. In DNA form, the CDR3 reads TGCAGCGTTGCGACAGGGGGCTCCTACAATGAGCAGTTCTTC. Protein sequence: CSVATGGSYNEQFF.

This clonotype came up a few times. This sequence joins TRBV7-2 and TRBJ2-5; D gene uncertain. Trimming pared 0 bases from V and 3 bases from J, leaving 11 bases between. This CDR3 is 15 amino acids long. Germline CDR1 SGHTA, CDR2 FQGNSA. CDR3 DNA: TGTGCCAGCAGCTTAGCGAGGAATCCTGAAGAGACCCAGTACTTC. Translating it yields CASSLARNPEETQYF.

V and J are TRBV12-3 or TRBV12-4 and TRBJ1-4, with D perhaps matching TRBD1 (6 bases). Between the trimmed V and J ends, which lost 6 bases and 1 base, there was a span of 12 bases. The CDR3 has 15 residues. The CDR3 DNA is TGTGCCAGCAGACGGGACACCCGAACTAATGAAAAACTGTTTTTT. Translation gives CASRRDTRTNEKLFF.

This clonotype was seen ten or more times. This chain connects TRBV7-6 to TRBJ2-3, with 7 positions matching TRBD1. With 0 bases clipped from V and 1 base from J, the junction kept 4 bases outside the gene matches. The V gene's germline CDR1 is SGHVS and CDR2 FNYEAQ. The CDR3 extends over 16 amino acids. The CDR3 sequence is CASSLAHTGGTDTQYF. The CDR3 bases are TGTGCCAGCAGCTTAGCGCATACAGGGGGCACAGATACGCAGTATTTT.

The chain couples TRBV5-6 to TRBJ2-5; D possibly uses TRBD1 or TRBD2 (6 bases each). CDR3 length equals 16 residues. Trimming removed 1 base from V and 1 base from J, with 14 bases in between. Germline CDR1 SGHDT, CDR2 YYEEEE. DNA of the CDR3: TGTGCCAGCAGCTTGCCGGAGGAGGGGGTCCAAGAGACCCAGTACTTC. Amino acid sequence: CASSLPEEGVQETQYF.

This clonotype was seen only a few times. The rearrangement uses TRBV5-1 and TRBJ2-5; TRBD2 matches at 9 bases. Looked up from germline, CDR1 is SGHRS and CDR2 is YFSETQ. The trim removed 2 bases at V and 2 bases at J, leaving 1 base unmatched. The CDR3 is 14 residues long. The CDR3: CASSFLAGQETQYF. Written as DNA, the CDR3 is TGCGCCAGCAGCTTCCTAGCGGGGCAAGAGACCCAGTACTTC. Full variable domain (rest looked up from reference TRBV5-1 and TRBJ2-5): KAGVTQTPRYLIKTRGQQVTLSCSPISGHRSVSWYQQTPGQGLQFLFEYFSETQRNKGNFPGRFSGRQFSNSRSEMNVSTLELGDSALYLCASSFLAGQETQYFGPGTRLLVL.

The V call is TRBV20-1, the J call TRBJ2-1; the D is unclear. The CDR3 has 11 amino acids. Looked up from germline, CDR1 is DFQATT and CDR2 is SNEGSKA (reference sequence). Trimming took off 2 bases at V and 3 bases at J, with 2 bases between the two ends. CDR3 DNA: TGCAGTGCTAGATTCTACAATGAGCAGTTCTTC. This encodes CSARFYNEQFF.

This clonotype was picked up many times. The chain recombines TRBV10-3 with TRBJ2-2; D is unclear. The CDR3 is made up of 14 amino acids. The V gene lost 2 bases and the J gene lost 4 bases, with 8 bases spanning the gap. The germline V gene has CDR1 ENHRY and CDR2 SYGVKD. The CDR3 bases are TGTGCCATCAGTGAGCCTGCCATCACCGGGGAGCTGTTTTTT. Its protein product is CAISEPAITGELFF.

This clonotype has a count of ten or more. This chain joins TRBV2 and TRBJ1-5; a possible D gene is TRBD1 (5 bases). This CDR3 region has 15 residues. Trimming cost V 4 bases and J 0 bases, with 10 bases left between them. Looked up from germline, CDR1 is SNHLY and CDR2 is FYNNEI. CDR3 nucleotides: TGTGCCAGCAGTGGGGACGGGCTTAGCAATCAGCCCCAGCATTTT. The encoded protein is CASSGDGLSNQPQHF.

Ten or more counts support this clonotype. The chain is built from TRBV4-1 and TRBJ1-1; D gene ambiguous. Germline V CDR1 and CDR2: MGHRA, YSYEKL. This CDR3 region has 12 residues. The V end lost 2 bases, the J end lost 6 bases, and 7 bases lay between the germline ends. CDR3 in amino acids: CASSQTASEAFF. The CDR3 bases are TGCGCCAGCAGCCAAACAGCGTCTGAAGCTTTCTTT.

This clonotype was counted only a few times. The chain combines TRBV13 with TRBJ2-7; TRBD1 agrees at 7 bases. Germline assignment: CDR1 PRHDT and CDR2 FYEKMQ (reference sequence). The length of the CDR3 is 15 residues. The J segment lost 1 base and the V segment lost 5 bases, leaving 8 bases of the junction unmatched. CDR3 sequence: CASSAGQVGSYEQYF. The CDR3 coding sequence is TGTGCCAGCAGCGCCGGACAGGTCGGGTCCTACGAGCAGTACTTC.

This clonotype appeared a few times. The chain joins TRBV5-1 to TRBJ1-2; 8 bases align to TRBD1. This CDR3 is 14 amino acids long. The germline gives CDR1 SGHRS, CDR2 YFSETQ. The V and J ends lost 4 bases and 8 bases, in that order; junction bases with no gene match: 10. CDR3 nucleotide sequence: TGCGCCAGCAGCCCATGGACAGGGTCGGAGGGCTACACCTTC. Translated: CASSPWTGSEGYTF.

This clonotype has only a few counts. V gene TRBV2 combines with J gene TRBJ1-4; 7 positions agree with TRBD1. The V gene's germline CDR1 is SNHLY and CDR2 FYNNEI. V was clipped by 8 bases and J by 5 bases; unmatched bases: 11. This CDR3 spans 15 amino acids. CDR3 bases: TGTGCCAGCCCCAGCACGGGCAGGGGGAATGAAAAACTGTTTTTT. The encoded protein is CASPSTGRGNEKLFF.

The sample holds many counts of this clonotype. The rearrangement joins TRBV5-1 to TRBJ2-1; 7 bases line up with TRBD1. Germline assignment: CDR1 SGHRS and CDR2 YFSETQ. Trimming took 0 bases from V and 5 from J; bases not matched to a gene: 5. The CDR3 covers 15 residues. CDR3 DNA sequence: TGCGCCAGCAGCTTGGCGGCAGGGGGTGACAATGAGCAGTTCTTC. Translated, it gives CASSLAAGGDNEQFF.